One sample yielded the 20 T cell receptor beta chains listed below, sequenced in a study of blood T cells in healthy people across ages. Primed by a sample-barcoded 5' primer and a J-beta primer mix, a second PCR proceeded for about 6 to 12 cycles. Each CDR3 protein gets one entry after TCRdb re-called the 5' RACE reads with MiXCR. The sample lists some 710,000 distinct CDR3 sequences; about 24% were seen once. Sample: blood. Receptors originate from a man aged 70 or older in good health.

This clonotype was found a few times. The chain is built from TRBV11-2 and TRBJ1-3; D unclear. Trimming took 3 bases from V and 3 from J, leaving 6 bases between them. The CDR3 has 13 residues. Looked up from germline, CDR1 is SGHAT and CDR2 is FQNNGV. The CDR3 DNA is TGTGCCAGCAGCTTCGAAAGTGGAAACACCATATATTTT. Translated, it gives CASSFESGNTIYF.

This clonotype was counted between two and nine times. Compared with germline, one end of the junction differs, possibly owing to a read error. V gene TRBV20-1 combines with J gene TRBJ2-1, with 9 bases aligning to TRBD2. The CDR3 loop spans 15 amino acids. Germline lookup yields CDR1 DFQATT and CDR2 SNEGSKA (reference sequence). CDR3 DNA: TGCAGTGCTAGAGATGGGGGACTAGCCTATAATGAGCAGTTCTTC. Translation gives CSARDGGLAYNEQFF.

J is TRBJ2-7 and V is TRBV6-6; TRBD1 matches 12 bases. The CDR3 loop spans 15 amino acids. From germline, CDR1 is MNHNY and CDR2 SVGAGI (reference sequence). Trimming cost V 0 bases and J 5 bases; bases outside gene matches: 2. CDR3 DNA sequence: TGTGCCAGCAGTTACTCGAGGGACAGGGGGCACGAGCAGTACTTC. It is translated as CASSYSRDRGHEQYF.

This chain connects TRBV2 to TRBJ1-5; D call uncertain. Germline V gene sequence: CDR1 SNHLY, CDR2 FYNNEI. V dropped 4 bases and J dropped 5 bases, with 6 bases sitting between them. The CDR3 spans 12 residues. The CDR3 loop reads CASSVRHQPQHF. CDR3 nucleotides: TGTGCCAGCAGTGTCAGACATCAGCCCCAGCATTTT.

The rearrangement joins TRBV29-1 to TRBJ2-7; possible D gene TRBD1, 6 bases. Trimming took off 6 bases at V and 6 bases at J, with 15 bases between the two ends. The CDR3 runs to 12 residues. In germline, CDR1 is SQVTM, CDR2 ANQGSEA. The CDR3, as DNA: TGCAGCGTGGACAGTCTTTTCGGCGAGCAGTACTTC. Protein: CSVDSLFGEQYF.

The V call is TRBV7-8, the J call TRBJ2-7, with 8 bases that match TRBD1. The CDR3 extends over 15 amino acids. Trimming took 5 bases from V and 3 from J; bases not matched to a gene: 9. The germline CDR1 and CDR2 sequences are SGHVS and FQNEAQ. The CDR3 sequence: CASSTYRGADYEQYF. The CDR3 coding sequence is TGTGCCAGCAGCACGTACAGGGGGGCTGACTACGAGCAGTACTTC.

The chain has TRBV11-2 and TRBJ2-1; TRBD1 might be the D (5 bases). The DNA end favors TRBJ2-7, so the J call may be wrong. In germline, CDR1 is SGHAT, CDR2 FQNNGV. The CDR3 is made up of 14 amino acids. The chain's CDR3 is CASSLVWTNREQYF. In DNA, the CDR3 is TGTGCCAGCAGCTTAGTTTGGACGAACAGGGAGCAGTACTTC.

This chain connects TRBV12-3 or TRBV12-4 to TRBJ2-3, with TRBD2 identical over 9 bases. This CDR3 region has 13 residues. Trimming cost V 6 bases and J 6 bases; bases outside gene matches: 4. In nucleotides, the CDR3 is TGTGCCAGCAGAGCTAGCGGGGTTGATACGCAGTATTTT. Residues: CASRASGVDTQYF.

This clonotype was detected many times. This sequence joins TRBV29-1 and TRBJ1-2, with unresolved D. Germline CDR1 and CDR2: SQVTM and ANQGSEA. This CDR3 has 12 amino acids. Trimming stripped 3 bases from V and 12 bases from J, with 17 bases between. CDR3 sequence reads: CSVDPDISWDTF. CDR3 DNA: TGCAGCGTTGACCCCGACATCTCTTGGGACACCTTC.

Of note for this clonotype: No conserved phenylalanine or tryptophan ends this CDR3, so it is likely a read error. The chain is built from TRBV12-3 or TRBV12-4 and TRBJ2-4; no clear D gene. This CDR3 comprises 15 residues. Trimming stripped 3 bases from V and 0 bases from J, with 9 bases between. The CDR3 DNA reads TGTGCCAGCAGTTTGGTAGAACTAGCCAAAAACATTCAGTACCTC. It specifies CASSLVELAKNIQYL.

This clonotype was counted between two and nine times. The chain carries TRBV24-1 and TRBJ2-1, with D perhaps given as TRBD1 or TRBD2 (5 bases each). This CDR3 is built from 15 residues. Germline assignment: CDR1 KGHDR and CDR2 SFDVKD. Trimming removed 4 bases at V and 6 bases at J, with 15 bases between. CDR3 in DNA: TGTGCCACCAGTGACTCCGGGACCCCGGGCAATGAGCAGTTCTTC. Encoded protein: CATSDSGTPGNEQFF.

The CDR3 reads CASSSRQGRDTEAFF. CDR3 coding DNA: TGTGCCAGCAGCTCGAGACAGGGAAGGGACACTGAAGCTTTCTTT. J is TRBJ1-1 and V is TRBV7-8; 7 bases map to TRBD1. Trimming took 4 bases from V and 3 from J; bases not matched to a gene: 8. Germline V CDR1 and CDR2: SGHVS, FQNEAQ. This CDR3 comprises 15 residues.

This clonotype was counted only a few times. The chain carries TRBV28 and TRBJ2-1; 8 bases are a match to TRBD1. Germline CDR1 and CDR2: MDHEN and SYDVKM. V shed 5 bases and J 4 bases; nucleotides not matched to a gene: 7. This CDR3 spans 15 amino acids. The CDR3 is CASSPRGQAYNEQFF. In DNA form, the CDR3 reads TGTGCCAGCAGTCCCAGGGGACAGGCATACAATGAGCAGTTCTTC. Using reference TRBV28 and TRBJ2-1 for the parts outside the CDR3, the full variable domain is DVKVTQSSRYLVKRTGEKVFLECVQDMDHENMFWYRQDPGLGLRLIYFSYDVKMKEKGDIPEGYSVSREKKERFSLILESASTNQTSMYLCASSPRGQAYNEQFFGPGTRLTVL.

The chain recombines TRBV2 with TRBJ1-2, with D tentatively TRBD1 (6 bases). This CDR3 region has 16 residues. Germline loops: CDR1 SNHLY, CDR2 FYNNEI. V lost 6 bases and J lost 0, with 17 bases in between. Written as DNA, the CDR3 is TGTGCCAGCAGCCGGGACATCCCCTCTTCTAACTATGGCTACACCTTC. Protein product: CASSRDIPSSNYGYTF.

This clonotype appeared a few times. The chain combines TRBV29-1 with TRBJ1-4; tentative D call: TRBD1 (6 bases). Trimming pared 6 bases from V and 8 bases from J, leaving 22 bases between. The CDR3 has 15 amino acids. CDR1 is SQVTM and CDR2 is ANQGSEA in the germline V gene. In DNA, the CDR3 is TGCAGCGTCTTCCAGCAGGGGCCGGTAACGGAAAAACTGTTTTTT. It specifies CSVFQQGPVTEKLFF.

The chain links TRBV20-1 to TRBJ1-5; 9 nucleotides align to TRBD1. Germline V CDR1 and CDR2: DFQATT, SNEGSKA (reference sequence). Trimming took 0 bases from V and 4 from J; bases not matched to a gene: 4. This CDR3 spans 15 amino acids. Here the CDR3 DNA reads TGCAGTGCTAGAGATGAGGACAGGGGTAATCAGCCCCAGCATTTT. It yields the protein CSARDEDRGNQPQHF.

The V gene is TRBV5-5, the J gene TRBJ2-7; D is perhaps TRBD1 (6 bases). The CDR3 is 15 amino acids. Germline-derived CDR1 and CDR2 are SGHKS and YYEKEE (reference sequence). CDR3: CASSLGYRDTYEQCV. The CDR3 nucleotides are TGTGCCAGCAGCTTGGGTTACCGGGACACCTACGAGCAGTGCGTC.

This chain connects TRBV5-1 to TRBJ2-1; 10 nucleotides line up with TRBD1. Trimming took 1 base from V and 6 from J; bases not matched to a gene: 7. Germline V lookup: CDR1 SGHRS, CDR2 YFSETQ. This CDR3 contains 16 residues. The DNA for the CDR3 is TGCGCCAGCAGCTTGACGGACAGGGGGGCCCTCAATGAGCAGTTCTTC. Encoded protein: CASSLTDRGALNEQFF.

This clonotype was found a few times. The chain has TRBV7-2 and TRBJ2-1; 8 bases align to TRBD2. The CDR3 runs to 16 residues. The junction had 12 bases not matched to a gene; V was cut back by 2 bases and J by 9 bases. Germline loops: CDR1 SGHTA, CDR2 FQGNSA. DNA of the CDR3: TGTGCCAGCAGCTTAAGCGGGAGTATTGGTATGGGTGAGCAGTTCTTC. Translation: CASSLSGSIGMGEQFF.

This clonotype was recorded many times. The chain employs TRBV28 and TRBJ2-7, with 11 nucleotides matching TRBD2. This CDR3 is 16 amino acids long. Germline V gives CDR1 MDHEN, CDR2 SYDVKM. The V and J ends lost 7 bases and 3 bases, in that order; junction bases with no gene match: 11. CDR3: CASTQAGTSGDYEQYF. The CDR3 bases are TGTGCCAGCACGCAAGCCGGGACTAGCGGAGACTACGAGCAGTACTTC.